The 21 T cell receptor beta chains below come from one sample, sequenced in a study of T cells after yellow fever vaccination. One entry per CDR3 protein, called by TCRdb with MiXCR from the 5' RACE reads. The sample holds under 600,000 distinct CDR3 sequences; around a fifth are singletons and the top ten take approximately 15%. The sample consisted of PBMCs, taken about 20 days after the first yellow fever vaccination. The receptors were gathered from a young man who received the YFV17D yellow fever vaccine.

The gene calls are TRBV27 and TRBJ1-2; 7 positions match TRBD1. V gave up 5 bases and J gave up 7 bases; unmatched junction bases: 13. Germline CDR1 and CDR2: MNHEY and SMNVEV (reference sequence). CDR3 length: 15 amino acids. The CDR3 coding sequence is TGTGCCAGCAGTACAACCCCAGGGGGGACCCTTGGCTACACCTTC. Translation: CASSTTPGGTLGYTF.

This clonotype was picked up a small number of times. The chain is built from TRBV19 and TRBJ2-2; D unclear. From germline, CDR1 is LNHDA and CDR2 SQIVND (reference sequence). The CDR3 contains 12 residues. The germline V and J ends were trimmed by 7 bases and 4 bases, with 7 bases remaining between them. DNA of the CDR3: TGTGCCAGTAATCGACCCACCGGGGAGCTGTTTTTT. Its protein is CASNRPTGELFF.

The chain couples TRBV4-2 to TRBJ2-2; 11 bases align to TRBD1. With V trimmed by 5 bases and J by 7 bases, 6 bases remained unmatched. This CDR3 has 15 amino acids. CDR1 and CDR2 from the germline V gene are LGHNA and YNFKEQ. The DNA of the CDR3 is TGTGCCAGCAGCACCCGGGACAGGGGGAGCGGGGAGCTGTTTTTT. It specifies CASSTRDRGSGELFF.

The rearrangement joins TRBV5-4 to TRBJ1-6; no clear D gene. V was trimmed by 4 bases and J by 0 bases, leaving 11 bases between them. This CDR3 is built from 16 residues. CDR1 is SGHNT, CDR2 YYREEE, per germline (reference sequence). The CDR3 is CASSHYGSSYNSPLHF. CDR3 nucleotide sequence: TGTGCCAGCAGCCACTACGGGAGCTCCTATAATTCACCCCTCCACTTT. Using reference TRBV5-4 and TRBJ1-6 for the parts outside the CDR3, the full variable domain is ETGVTQSPTHLIKTRGQQVTLRCSSQSGHNTVSWYQQALGQGPQFIFQYYREEENGRGNFPPRFSGLQFPNYSSELNVNALELDDSALYLCASSHYGSSYNSPLHFGNGTRLTVT.

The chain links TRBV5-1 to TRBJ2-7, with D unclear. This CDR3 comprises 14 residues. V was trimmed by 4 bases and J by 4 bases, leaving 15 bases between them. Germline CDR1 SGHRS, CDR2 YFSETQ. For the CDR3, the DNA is TGCGCCAGCAGCCTCACCGGGTCCCCGTACGAGCAGTACTTC. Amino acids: CASSLTGSPYEQYF.

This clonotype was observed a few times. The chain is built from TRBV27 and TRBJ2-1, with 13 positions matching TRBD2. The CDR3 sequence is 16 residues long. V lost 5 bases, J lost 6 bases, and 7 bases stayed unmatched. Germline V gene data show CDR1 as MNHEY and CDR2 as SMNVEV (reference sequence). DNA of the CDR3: TGTGCCAGCAGTCCGGGGACTAGCGGGGCGGGCAATGAGCAGTTCTTC. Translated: CASSPGTSGAGNEQFF.

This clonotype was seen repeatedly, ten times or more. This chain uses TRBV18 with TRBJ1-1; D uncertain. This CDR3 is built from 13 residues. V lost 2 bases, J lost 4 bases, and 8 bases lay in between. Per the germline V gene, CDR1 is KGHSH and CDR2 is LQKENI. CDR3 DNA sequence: TGTGCCAGCTCACCAGGGGAGGGCACTGAAGCTTTCTTT. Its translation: CASSPGEGTEAFF.

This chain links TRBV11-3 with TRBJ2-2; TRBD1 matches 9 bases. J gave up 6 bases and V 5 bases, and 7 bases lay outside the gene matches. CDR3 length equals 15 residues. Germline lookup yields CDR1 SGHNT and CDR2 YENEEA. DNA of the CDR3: TGTGCCAGCAGCGGCCGGACAGGGGAGGCCGGGGAGCTGTTTTTT. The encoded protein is CASSGRTGEAGELFF.

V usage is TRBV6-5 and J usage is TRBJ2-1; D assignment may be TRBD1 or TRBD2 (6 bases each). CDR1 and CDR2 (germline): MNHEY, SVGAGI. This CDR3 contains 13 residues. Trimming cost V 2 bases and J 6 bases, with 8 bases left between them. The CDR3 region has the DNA TGTGCCAGCAGTTACGGGGGGCCCAATGAGCAGTTCTTC. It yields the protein CASSYGGPNEQFF.

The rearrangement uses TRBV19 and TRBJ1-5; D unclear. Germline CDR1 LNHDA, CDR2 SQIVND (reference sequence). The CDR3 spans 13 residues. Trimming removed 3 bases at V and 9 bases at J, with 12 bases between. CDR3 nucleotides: TGTGCCAGTAGTATTGTCGGGGTAGGGCCCCAGCATTTT. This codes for CASSIVGVGPQHF.

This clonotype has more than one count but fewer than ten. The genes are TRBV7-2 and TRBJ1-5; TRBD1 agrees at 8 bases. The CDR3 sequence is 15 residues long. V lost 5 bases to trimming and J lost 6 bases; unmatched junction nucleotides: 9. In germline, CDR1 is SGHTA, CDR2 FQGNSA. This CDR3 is CASSIGQGRAQPQHF. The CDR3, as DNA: TGTGCCAGCAGCATAGGACAGGGTCGCGCTCAGCCCCAGCATTTT. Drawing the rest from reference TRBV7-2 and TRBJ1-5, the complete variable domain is GAGVSQSPSNKVTEKGKDVELRCDPISGHTALYWYRQSLGQGLEFLIYFQGNSAPDKSGLPSDRFSAERTGGSVSTLTIQRTQQEDSAVYLCASSIGQGRAQPQHFGDGTRLSIL.

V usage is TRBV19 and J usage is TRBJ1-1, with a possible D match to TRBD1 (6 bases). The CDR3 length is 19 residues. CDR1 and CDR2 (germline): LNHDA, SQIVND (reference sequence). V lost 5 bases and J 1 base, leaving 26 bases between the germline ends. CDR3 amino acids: CASSARGLRDNSRNTEAFF. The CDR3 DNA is TGTGCCAGTAGTGCCCGTGGTCTACGGGACAACTCCAGGAACACTGAAGCTTTCTTT.

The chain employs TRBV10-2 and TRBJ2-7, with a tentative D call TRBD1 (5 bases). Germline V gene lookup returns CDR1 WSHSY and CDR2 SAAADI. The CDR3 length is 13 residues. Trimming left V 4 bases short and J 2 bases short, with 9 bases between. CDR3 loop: CASSVSGTYEQYF. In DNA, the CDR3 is TGCGCCAGCAGTGTTTCAGGGACCTACGAGCAGTACTTC.

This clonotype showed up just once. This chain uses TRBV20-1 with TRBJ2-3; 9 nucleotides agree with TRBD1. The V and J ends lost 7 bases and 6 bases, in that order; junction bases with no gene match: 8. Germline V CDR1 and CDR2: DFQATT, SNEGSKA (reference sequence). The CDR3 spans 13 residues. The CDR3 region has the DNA TGCAGTGGTAGGACAGGGGTATCGGATACGCAGTATTTT. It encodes CSGRTGVSDTQYF.

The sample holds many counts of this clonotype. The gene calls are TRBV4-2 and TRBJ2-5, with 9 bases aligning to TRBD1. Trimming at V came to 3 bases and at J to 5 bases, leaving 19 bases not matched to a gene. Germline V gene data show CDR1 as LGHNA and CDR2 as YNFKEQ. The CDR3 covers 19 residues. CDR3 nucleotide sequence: TGTGCCAGCAGCCAGCGCTCCGGGACAGGGTATGGATTGGACGAGACCCAGTACTTC. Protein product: CASSQRSGTGYGLDETQYF.

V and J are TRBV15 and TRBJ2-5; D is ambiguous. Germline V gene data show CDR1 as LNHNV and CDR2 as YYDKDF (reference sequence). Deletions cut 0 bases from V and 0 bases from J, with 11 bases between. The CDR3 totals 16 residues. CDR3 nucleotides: TGTGCCACCAGCAGAGATCTGGAAGGGTACCAAGAGACCCAGTACTTC. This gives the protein CATSRDLEGYQETQYF.

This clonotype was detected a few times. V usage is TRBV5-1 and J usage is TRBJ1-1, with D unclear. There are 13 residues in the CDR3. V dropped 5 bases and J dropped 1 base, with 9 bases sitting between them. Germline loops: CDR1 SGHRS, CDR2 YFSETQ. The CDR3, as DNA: TGCGCCAGCAGTCCTATCGGGAACACTGAAGCTTTCTTT. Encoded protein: CASSPIGNTEAFF.

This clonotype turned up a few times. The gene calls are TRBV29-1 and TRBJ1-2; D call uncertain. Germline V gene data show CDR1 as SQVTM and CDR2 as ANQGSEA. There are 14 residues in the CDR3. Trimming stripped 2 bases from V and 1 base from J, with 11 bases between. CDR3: CSVESRELNYGYTF. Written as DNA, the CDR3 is TGCAGCGTTGAAAGCCGGGAGCTTAACTATGGCTACACCTTC. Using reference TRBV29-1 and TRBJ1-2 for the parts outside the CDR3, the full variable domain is SAVISQKPSRDICQRGTSLTIQCQVDSQVTMMFWYRQQPGQSLTLIATANQGSEATYESGFVIDKFPISRPNLTFSTLTVSNMSPEDSSIYLCSVESRELNYGYTFGSGTRLTVV.

The CDR3 loop reads CASSLALRLEGNTQYF. DNA of the CDR3: TGCGCCAGCAGCTTGGCCTTGCGGTTGGAAGGGAATACGCAGTATTTT. The chain carries TRBV5-1 and TRBJ2-3; D ambiguous. The germline gives CDR1 SGHRS, CDR2 YFSETQ. CDR3 size: 16 residues. V dropped 0 bases and J dropped 7 bases, with 18 bases sitting between them.

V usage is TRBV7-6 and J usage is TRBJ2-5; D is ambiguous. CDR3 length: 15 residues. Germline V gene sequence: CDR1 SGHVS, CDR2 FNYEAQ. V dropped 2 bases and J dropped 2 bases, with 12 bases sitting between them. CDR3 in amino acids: CASSLFLPSQETQYF. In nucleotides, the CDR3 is TGTGCCAGCAGCTTATTCCTCCCCTCACAAGAGACCCAGTACTTC.

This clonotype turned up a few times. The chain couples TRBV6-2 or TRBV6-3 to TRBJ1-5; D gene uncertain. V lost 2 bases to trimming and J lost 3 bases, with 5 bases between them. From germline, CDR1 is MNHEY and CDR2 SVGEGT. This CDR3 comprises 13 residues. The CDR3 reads CASSYEDNQPQHF. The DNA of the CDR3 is TGTGCCAGCAGTTACGAGGACAATCAGCCCCAGCATTTT.